This TCR beta chain was sequenced for a study of shared clonotypes between healthy human individuals. Only in-frame clones appear in the TCRdb table, and some are missing; sequencing was by immunoSEQ multiplex PCR. The sample yields approximately 980,000 clones, roughly 72% seen once. CDR1 and CDR2 (germline): MNHEY, SVGAGI. Trimming shortened V by 2 bases and J by 9 bases, and 14 bases separated the two germline ends. The CDR3 length is 14 residues. This TCR derives from a man younger than 35 in good health. Sequenced sample: memory CD4+ T cells sorted from blood. The subset here: CD45RA-negative fraction. The chain recombines TRBV6-5 with TRBJ1-3, with a weak D call TRBD1 (5 bases). This chain's CDR3 is CASSYDSLRSTIYF. CDR3 sequence (DNA): TGTGCCAGCAGTTACGACAGCCTTCGATCCACCATATATTTT.